This TCR beta chain derives from a study of cytomegalovirus exposure and HLA in healthy donors. The V and J ends lost 5 bases and 3 bases, in that order; junction bases with no gene match: 6. The germline V gene has CDR1 LNHNV and CDR2 YYDKDF (reference sequence). This CDR3 spans 14 amino acids. The PCR contained 60 Vbeta and 13 Jbeta primers. The data were produced by immunoSEQ multiplex PCR, yet TCRdb's version contains in-frame clones alone and is incomplete. This sample carries approximately 97,000 clones, about 74% of them seen once, and the ten largest clones take roughly 9.3%. This clonotype originated in a male donor in good health and CMV-seropositive. The chain has TRBV15 and TRBJ1-1; 7 bases map to TRBD1. The source material was PBMCs. The CDR3 region has the DNA TGTGCCACCAGCTTAGGGGGCACCTACACTGAAGCTTTCTTT. Translated, it gives CATSLGGTYTEAFF.